A single sample is the source of the 20 T cell receptor beta chains below, sequenced in a study of neurological immune-mediated disorders. TCRdb called the 5' RACE reads again in MiXCR, with one record for every CDR3 protein. The sample has 20,000 to 30,000 distinct CDR3 sequences, roughly an eighth seen once; the top ten hold around 13%. Sequencing used PBMCs. These receptors were collected from a woman aged 60-75 years with HTLV-1-associated myelopathy (HAM/TSP).

The CDR3 coding sequence is TGTGCCAGCACACAGGGGAGGTTCTACGAGCAGTACTTC. Translating gives CASTQGRFYEQYF. This sequence joins TRBV6-1 and TRBJ2-7; tentatively, D is TRBD1 (7 bases). Germline V gene lookup returns CDR1 MNHNS and CDR2 SASEGT. Trimming stripped 7 bases from V and 3 bases from J, with 13 bases between. The length of the CDR3 is 13 residues.

Ten or more counts support this clonotype. The rearrangement joins TRBV7-6 to TRBJ2-3; 8 nucleotides line up with TRBD2. Trimming took 4 bases from V and 0 from J; bases not matched to a gene: 6. The CDR3 loop spans 16 amino acids. Germline-derived CDR1 and CDR2 are SGHVS and FNYEAQ. The CDR3 DNA sequence: TGTGCCAGCAGCTCACTAGCGGTTCTTAGCACAGATACGCAGTATTTT. Encoded protein: CASSSLAVLSTDTQYF.

This clonotype has ten or more counts. The chain uses TRBV5-1 and TRBJ1-2; TRBD1 matches 7 bases. J was trimmed by 2 bases and V by 3 bases; bases with no gene match: 4. The CDR3 is 14 amino acids. CDR1 is SGHRS and CDR2 is YFSETQ in the germline V gene. The CDR3 loop is CASSSSQGNYGYTF. Written as DNA, the CDR3 is TGCGCCAGCAGCTCTTCACAGGGGAACTATGGCTACACCTTC.

This clonotype showed up many times. The chain combines TRBV20-1 with TRBJ1-1; TRBD1 is a possible D gene (6 bases). Deletions cut 4 bases from V and 0 bases from J, with 12 bases between. Looked up from germline, CDR1 is DFQATT and CDR2 is SNEGSKA (reference sequence). CDR3 size: 14 residues. The CDR3 nucleotides read TGCAGTGCTAAAAGACAGGCGATGAACACTGAAGCTTTCTTT. Translated, it gives CSAKRQAMNTEAFF.

The sample holds many counts of this clonotype. The rearrangement links TRBV29-1 to TRBJ2-7; weak D call: TRBD2 (7 bases). The CDR3 covers 13 residues. Trimming cost V 6 bases and J 2 bases, with 14 bases left between them. From germline, CDR1 is SQVTM and CDR2 ANQGSEA. CDR3 sequence reads: CSVGGPQTYEQYF. CDR3 bases: TGCAGCGTCGGGGGGCCTCAAACCTACGAGCAGTACTTC.

A single count supports this clonotype. The V call is TRBV5-1, the J call TRBJ2-3, with D uncertain. Germline CDR1 and CDR2: SGHRS and YFSETQ. This CDR3 contains 16 residues. Trimming left V 2 bases short and J 9 bases short, with 22 bases between. The CDR3 coding sequence is TGCGCCAGCAGCTTTGTGCTATCGGTGACCTCTGGGACGCAGTATTTT. Its translation is CASSFVLSVTSGTQYF.

This clonotype showed up many times. V gene TRBV5-1 combines with J gene TRBJ2-5, with D perhaps being TRBD1 or TRBD2 (5 bases each). The CDR3 is 18 amino acids. The germline gives CDR1 SGHRS, CDR2 YFSETQ. With 0 bases removed from V and 0 bases from J, the gap between germline ends came to 18 bases. CDR3 amino acids: CASSLAFAPGSNQETQYF. DNA of the CDR3: TGCGCCAGCAGCTTGGCCTTCGCTCCAGGGAGCAACCAAGAGACCCAGTACTTC.

The rearrangement joins TRBV27 to TRBJ2-3; D remains ambiguous. Looked up from germline, CDR1 is MNHEY and CDR2 is SMNVEV (reference sequence). The length of the CDR3 is 14 residues. The V and J ends lost 4 bases and 5 bases respectively, with 13 bases between them. The CDR3 bases are TGTGCCAGCAGTTATGGCAGCAGAAAAGATACGCAGTATTTT. Amino acid sequence: CASSYGSRKDTQYF.

This clonotype came up many times. The chain combines TRBV12-3 or TRBV12-4 with TRBJ1-1, with 8 nucleotides matching TRBD1. CDR3 size: 13 residues. J was trimmed by 12 bases and V by 4 bases; bases with no gene match: 10. The CDR3 sequence is CASSSPQGAGSFF. Written as DNA, the CDR3 is TGTGCCAGCAGTTCCCCCCAGGGGGCGGGATCTTTCTTT.

In this sample, this clonotype turned up many times. The chain is built from TRBV7-9 and TRBJ2-7; D may be TRBD2 (5 bases). V lost 7 bases and J lost 4, with 14 bases in between. Germline V gene data show CDR1 as SEHNR and CDR2 as FQNEAQ (reference sequence). This CDR3 is 13 amino acids long. CDR3 protein: CASKDGLAYEQYF. In DNA, the CDR3 is TGTGCCAGCAAGGATGGACTTGCGTACGAGCAGTACTTC.

This clonotype is classed as medium-sized. The CDR3 sequence is CASRIGGGGNEQFF. The CDR3 coding sequence is TGTGCCAGCAGAATAGGGGGCGGTGGGAATGAGCAGTTCTTC. This chain uses TRBV27 with TRBJ2-1; 7 bases fit TRBD1. Losses at the gene ends were 6 bases for V and 7 bases for J; bases not matched to a gene: 9. Germline assignment: CDR1 MNHEY and CDR2 SMNVEV (reference sequence). The CDR3 consists of 14 residues.

This clonotype was counted many times. This chain uses TRBV20-1 with TRBJ2-7; 7 nucleotides agree with TRBD1. The CDR3 spans 14 residues. Germline CDR1 reads DFQATT; CDR2 reads SNEGSKA (reference sequence). V was pared by 3 bases and J by 5 bases, with 10 bases of the junction left unmatched. This CDR3 reads CSASKSQGNDEQYF. CDR3 nucleotide sequence: TGCAGTGCTAGTAAGTCACAGGGGAACGACGAGCAGTACTTC.

This clonotype was picked up many times. The chain joins TRBV5-1 to TRBJ1-5; no definite D call. V lost 1 base to trimming and J lost 5 bases, with 10 bases between them. The CDR3 is made up of 14 amino acids. Germline V gene sequence: CDR1 SGHRS, CDR2 YFSETQ. The CDR3 loop is CASSLRGLDQPQHF. The CDR3 DNA reads TGCGCCAGCAGCTTGAGAGGGTTGGATCAGCCCCAGCATTTT.

This clonotype was observed many times. The chain couples TRBV15 to TRBJ2-7; 7 nucleotides align to TRBD2. CDR1 LNHNV and CDR2 YYDKDF come from the germline V gene (reference sequence). V lost 3 bases to trimming and J lost 6 bases; unmatched junction nucleotides: 2. This CDR3 is 12 amino acids long. CDR3 in amino acids: CATSSSGGEQYF. The CDR3 bases are TGTGCCACCAGCAGCTCGGGGGGCGAGCAGTACTTC.

This clonotype was seen ten or more times. The chain joins TRBV7-2 to TRBJ2-2, with D possibly being TRBD2 (5 bases). V lost 6 bases to trimming and J lost 4 bases, with 15 bases between them. This CDR3 spans 15 amino acids. Germline values: CDR1 SGHTA, CDR2 FQGNSA. The chain's CDR3 is CASSLRESTTGELFF. As DNA, the CDR3 is TGTGCCAGCAGTTTAAGGGAGTCGACCACCGGGGAGCTGTTTTTT. The full variable domain, rest sourced from reference TRBV7-2 and TRBJ2-2, is GAGVSQSPSNKVTEKGKDVELRCDPISGHTALYWYRQSLGQGLEFLIYFQGNSAPDKSGLPSDRFSAERTGGSVSTLTIQRTQQEDSAVYLCASSLRESTTGELFFGEGSRLTVL.

This clonotype was seen many times. This chain connects TRBV6-2 or TRBV6-3 to TRBJ2-7, with 13 bases matching TRBD2. Germline trimming cut 7 bases from V and 3 bases from J; bases unmatched to any gene: 3. Germline-derived CDR1 and CDR2 are MNHEY and SVGEGT. The CDR3 runs to 14 residues. The CDR3 sequence is CASNGLAGVYEQYF. In nucleotides, the CDR3 is TGTGCCAGCAATGGACTAGCGGGGGTCTACGAGCAGTACTTC.

This clonotype came up many times. V and J are TRBV6-5 and TRBJ2-7; no clear D. Germline loops: CDR1 MNHEY, CDR2 SVGAGI. Trimming cost V 6 bases and J 0 bases, with 15 bases left between them. This CDR3 comprises 15 residues. CDR3 protein: CASSLTDQSSYEQYF. As DNA, the CDR3 is TGTGCCAGCAGCCTGACGGACCAGAGCTCCTACGAGCAGTACTTC.

This clonotype has at least ten counts. V usage is TRBV7-2 and J usage is TRBJ2-3; 9 bases line up with TRBD2. V shed 1 base and J 3 bases; nucleotides not matched to a gene: 8. The CDR3 is 17 amino acids. Per germline, CDR1 SGHTA and CDR2 FQGNSA. DNA for the CDR3: TGTGCCAGCAGCTTAGTTCCCCTAGCGGGGAGAACAGATACGCAGTATTTT. It codes for CASSLVPLAGRTDTQYF.

This clonotype is large in the sample. A read error may account for a junction end that differs from germline. The chain carries TRBV20-1 and TRBJ2-2, with D possibly TRBD1 on 6 matching bases. CDR3 length: 14 amino acids. Germline V lookup: CDR1 DFQATT, CDR2 SNEGSKA (reference sequence). The CDR3 loop is CSSSSTGRSGELFF. In nucleotides, the CDR3 is TGCAGTTCTAGTTCTACAGGGCGGTCCGGGGAGCTGTTTTTT.

This clonotype was observed many times. The CDR3 spells CSALVIRGEKLFF. CDR3 sequence (DNA): TGCAGTGCCCTAGTCATTCGGGGGGAAAAACTGTTTTTT. The chain is built from TRBV20-1 and TRBJ1-4; possible D gene TRBD1, 5 bases. Trimming shortened V by 6 bases and J by 8 bases, and 16 bases separated the two germline ends. Germline CDR1 reads DFQATT; CDR2 reads SNEGSKA (reference sequence). The CDR3 runs 13 residues.